What follows are 2 T cell receptor beta chains derived from one specimen sequenced in a study of cytomegalovirus exposure and HLA in healthy donors. Primers included in the PCR were 60 Vbeta and 13 Jbeta primers. Sequenced by immunoSEQ multiplex PCR; TCRdb stores in-frame clones only, minus some. This table holds 75,000 to 90,000 clones, around 76% found once. The sequenced sample was PBMCs. All receptors derive from a male donor in good health and CMV-seropositive.

The chain uses TRBV7-8 and TRBJ1-5; no firm D call. This CDR3 is built from 15 residues. V lost 7 bases and J lost 2, with 15 bases in between. Per the germline V gene, CDR1 is SGHVS and CDR2 is FQNEAQ. DNA for the CDR3: TGTGCCAGCACCCACAGCTTAGATCGCAATCAGCCCCAGCATTTT. Amino acids: CASTHSLDRNQPQHF.

This clone was picked up one time. The CDR3 nucleotides read TGTGCCAGCAGCGTAGGAGGGAGCTCCTATAATTCACCCCTCCACTTT. Its translation: CASSVGGSSYNSPLHF. The chain recombines TRBV9 with TRBJ1-6; D remains ambiguous. The CDR3 sequence is 16 residues long. V was clipped by 0 bases and J by 0 bases, with 7 bases between them. CDR1 is SGDLS and CDR2 is YYNGEE in the germline V gene.